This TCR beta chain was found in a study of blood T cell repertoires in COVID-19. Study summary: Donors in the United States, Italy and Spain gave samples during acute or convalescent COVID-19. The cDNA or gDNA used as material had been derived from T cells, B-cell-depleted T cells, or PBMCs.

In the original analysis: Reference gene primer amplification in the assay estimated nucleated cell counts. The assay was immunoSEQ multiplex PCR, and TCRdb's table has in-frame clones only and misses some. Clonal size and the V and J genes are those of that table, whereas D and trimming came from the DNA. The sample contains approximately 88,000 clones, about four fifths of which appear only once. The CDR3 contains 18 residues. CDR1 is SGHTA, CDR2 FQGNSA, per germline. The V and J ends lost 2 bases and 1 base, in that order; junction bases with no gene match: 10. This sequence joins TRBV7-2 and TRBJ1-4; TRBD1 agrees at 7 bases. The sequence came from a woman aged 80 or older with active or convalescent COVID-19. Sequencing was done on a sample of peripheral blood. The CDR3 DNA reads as TGTGCCAGCAGCTTAAGGAGGGTCAGGGGGATAACTAATGAAAAACTGTTTTTT. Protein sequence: CASSLRRVRGITNEKLFF.